Below, 26 T cell receptor beta chains from the same sample are listed, as sequenced in a study of T-cell reconstitution after alpha-beta-depleted transplantation in children. Unique molecular identifiers were incorporated into the prepared TCRbeta library. TCRdb re-called the PCR reads with MiXCR, one entry per CDR3 protein. This sample has approximately 400,000 distinct CDR3 sequences, with under 13% found just once. The sample was PBMCs from the stem cell graft donor, taken from the stem cell graft. These receptors all come from a human donor who donated a stem cell graft to a child with acute myeloid leukemia.

This clonotype has a handful of counts. The chain uses TRBV9 and TRBJ2-5; D tentatively fits TRBD1 or TRBD2 (7 bases each). This CDR3 contains 17 residues. Trimming took 0 bases from V and 2 from J, leaving 17 bases between them. Germline V gene sequence: CDR1 SGDLS, CDR2 YYNGEE. This CDR3 is CASSVDGGRGGQETQYF. The CDR3 nucleotides are TGTGCCAGCAGCGTAGATGGGGGCAGGGGGGGGCAAGAGACCCAGTACTTC.

This clonotype was observed a handful of times. This chain uses TRBV20-1 with TRBJ2-2; D is tentatively TRBD1 or TRBD2 (5 bases each). Trimming took 3 bases from V and 5 from J, leaving 7 bases between them. The V gene's germline CDR1 is DFQATT and CDR2 SNEGSKA (reference sequence). The CDR3 has 12 residues. CDR3 bases: TGCAGTGCTAGTTGGGGGACCGGGGAGCTGTTTTTT. Translated: CSASWGTGELFF.

Regarding this clonotype: A much larger clone differs by one base, so this may be a read error. This chain links TRBV19 with TRBJ2-4; D is undetermined. The CDR3 spans 13 residues. The V gene lost 3 bases and the J gene lost 2 bases, with 5 bases spanning the gap. Per the germline V gene, CDR1 is LNHDA and CDR2 is SQIVND (reference sequence). The CDR3 DNA reads as TGTGCCAGTAGTATCTCTCCCAAAAACATTCAGTACTTC. This translates into CASSISPKNIQYF.

The V gene is TRBV25-1, the J gene TRBJ2-7; D gene ambiguous. The CDR3 is 13 residues long. Germline CDR1 MGHDK, CDR2 SYGVNS. The V end lost 3 bases, the J end lost 7 bases, and 13 bases lay between the germline ends. The CDR3 sequence: CASSEPGRREQYF. For the CDR3, the DNA is TGTGCCAGCAGTGAGCCAGGTCGGCGAGAGCAGTACTTC.

This clonotype came up many times. The chain employs TRBV10-3 and TRBJ1-4; 7 nucleotides agree with TRBD1. V lost 4 bases and J lost 5; bases outside the gene matches: 4. This CDR3 is 14 amino acids long. The V gene's germline CDR1 is ENHRY and CDR2 SYGVKD. CDR3 DNA sequence: TGTGCCATCAGTGCCGGGACAGCCAATGAAAAACTGTTTTTT. This translates into CAISAGTANEKLFF.

In this sample, this clonotype turned up a few times. J is TRBJ1-6 and V is TRBV4-1; D is ambiguous. The CDR3 sequence is 13 residues long. V was clipped by 0 bases and J by 14 bases, with 11 bases between them. CDR1 and CDR2 (germline): MGHRA, YSYEKL. The CDR3 DNA follows: TGCGCCAGCAGCCAAGATACAGCAGTCTCCCTCCACTTT. Protein product: CASSQDTAVSLHF.

The V and J genes are TRBV4-2 and TRBJ2-1; D ambiguous. The germline V gene has CDR1 LGHNA and CDR2 YNFKEQ. The V gene lost 2 bases and the J gene lost 2 bases, with 10 bases spanning the gap. This CDR3 region has 15 residues. The CDR3 spells CASSQPGMTYNEQFF. The CDR3 DNA is TGTGCCAGCAGCCAACCCGGTATGACCTACAATGAGCAGTTCTTC.

This rearrangement joins TRBV15 to TRBJ2-5; possible D gene TRBD2, 5 bases. Trimming pared 4 bases from V and 4 bases from J, leaving 7 bases between. CDR1 LNHNV and CDR2 YYDKDF come from the germline V gene (reference sequence). The CDR3 consists of 12 residues. CDR3: CATSTGLETQYF. CDR3 coding DNA: TGTGCCACCAGCACCGGACTAGAGACCCAGTACTTC.

This clonotype has only a few counts. V and J are TRBV5-1 and TRBJ1-4; D is unclear. The V end lost 0 bases, the J end lost 6 bases, and 12 bases lay between the germline ends. This CDR3 contains 15 residues. Germline values: CDR1 SGHRS, CDR2 YFSETQ. The CDR3: CASSLGGRKDEKLFF. CDR3 sequence (DNA): TGCGCCAGCAGCTTGGGCGGGAGGAAAGATGAAAAACTGTTTTTT. The variable domain in full, completed from reference TRBV5-1 and TRBJ1-4, reads KAGVTQTPRYLIKTRGQQVTLSCSPISGHRSVSWYQQTPGQGLQFLFEYFSETQRNKGNFPGRFSGRQFSNSRSEMNVSTLELGDSALYLCASSLGGRKDEKLFFGSGTQLSVL.

V usage is TRBV12-3 or TRBV12-4 and J usage is TRBJ1-4; D remains unclear. V was clipped by 2 bases and J by 5 bases, with 12 bases between them. The CDR3 totals 15 residues. CDR3 protein: CASSLLALGNEKLFF. The CDR3 DNA sequence: TGTGCCAGCAGTTTACTCGCCTTAGGGAATGAAAAACTGTTTTTT.

This clonotype was recorded once. This chain joins TRBV10-2 and TRBJ1-5; no clear D. Germline V gene lookup returns CDR1 WSHSY and CDR2 SAAADI. This CDR3 is 14 amino acids long. The V gene lost 3 bases and the J gene lost 2 bases, with 8 bases spanning the gap. The CDR3 protein is CASSEQSGNQPQHF. The DNA for the CDR3 is TGCGCCAGCAGTGAACAGTCAGGCAATCAGCCCCAGCATTTT.

The chain combines TRBV20-1 with TRBJ2-2; 11 bases fit TRBD2. The CDR3 has 17 amino acids. Trimming removed 3 bases from V and 4 bases from J; junction bases left unmatched: 10. Per germline, CDR1 DFQATT and CDR2 SNEGSKA (reference sequence). The CDR3 loop reads CSARVPTSGVGTGELFF. For the CDR3, the DNA is TGCAGTGCTAGGGTACCGACTAGCGGGGTAGGCACCGGGGAGCTGTTTTTT.

This clonotype was counted only a few times. The gene calls are TRBV20-1 and TRBJ2-1; D tentatively fits TRBD1 or TRBD2 (7 bases each). The CDR3 contains 13 residues. Germline CDR1 is DFQATT and CDR2 is SNEGSKA (reference sequence). The V and J ends lost 3 bases and 7 bases respectively, with 13 bases between them. The CDR3 nucleotides are TGCAGTGCTAGCATCCAGGGGGGGAATGAGCAGTTCTTC. This codes for CSASIQGGNEQFF.

The V gene is TRBV13, the J gene TRBJ2-3, with 13 bases fitting TRBD2. Germline-derived CDR1 and CDR2 are PRHDT and FYEKMQ (reference sequence). The CDR3 covers 18 residues. The junction had 7 bases not matched to a gene; V was cut back by 0 bases and J by 4 bases. The CDR3: CASSLGRTSGSRSDTQYF. The CDR3 region has the DNA TGTGCCAGCAGCTTAGGAAGGACTAGCGGGAGTAGGTCAGATACGCAGTATTTT.

The chain joins TRBV5-8 to TRBJ1-2; D is undetermined. Per germline, CDR1 SGHTS and CDR2 YDEGEE. V lost 2 bases and J 4 bases, leaving 9 bases between the germline ends. The CDR3 spans 13 residues. The CDR3 spells CASSLGPSYGYTF. CDR3 in DNA: TGTGCCAGCAGCTTAGGGCCCAGCTATGGCTACACCTTC.

CDR3 region: CASSYSRRATEAFF. The CDR3 nucleotides read TGTGCCAGCAGTTACTCACGACGGGCCACTGAAGCTTTCTTT. This chain joins TRBV6-5 and TRBJ1-1; D is ambiguous. Trimming removed 0 bases from V and 4 bases from J, with 9 bases in between. Per germline, CDR1 MNHEY and CDR2 SVGAGI. The CDR3 is made up of 14 amino acids.

This clonotype was detected only a few times. The chain joins TRBV20-1 to TRBJ2-7; 11 nucleotides align to TRBD2. Per the germline V gene, CDR1 is DFQATT and CDR2 is SNEGSKA (reference sequence). There are 13 residues in the CDR3. V shed 5 bases and J 5 bases; nucleotides not matched to a gene: 5. The CDR3 spells CSAFSGRENEQYF. CDR3 DNA: TGCAGTGCTTTTAGCGGGAGGGAAAACGAGCAGTACTTC.

The J gene is TRBJ1-5, the V gene TRBV5-5; 7 bases agree with TRBD1. CDR3 length equals 14 residues. The germline gives CDR1 SGHKS, CDR2 YYEKEE (reference sequence). With 2 bases clipped from V and 9 bases from J, the junction kept 8 bases outside the gene matches. The CDR3 nucleotides read TGTGCCAGCAGCTTTCAACCGGACAGGCGGCCCCAGCATTTT. Its protein is CASSFQPDRRPQHF.

The chain combines TRBV20-1 with TRBJ2-1, with 12 bases identical to TRBD2. The CDR3 loop spans 15 amino acids. V shed 0 bases and J 9 bases; nucleotides not matched to a gene: 6. In germline, CDR1 is DFQATT, CDR2 SNEGSKA (reference sequence). The CDR3 loop is CSARELAGGPFEQFF. CDR3 sequence (DNA): TGCAGTGCTAGAGAACTAGCGGGGGGCCCTTTTGAGCAGTTCTTC.

This clonotype has ten or more counts. The chain combines TRBV20-1 with TRBJ2-3, with D uncertain. The germline V gene has CDR1 DFQATT and CDR2 SNEGSKA (reference sequence). This CDR3 is built from 12 residues. V lost 3 bases and J lost 1, with 5 bases in between. The CDR3: CSASGGTDTQYF. CDR3 nucleotide sequence: TGCAGTGCTAGCGGTGGCACAGATACGCAGTATTTT.

This clonotype was seen just once. This rearrangement joins TRBV30 to TRBJ2-2; D is ambiguous. This CDR3 comprises 13 residues. The V gene's germline CDR1 is GTSNPN and CDR2 SVGIG (reference sequence). The V end lost 4 bases, the J end lost 3 bases, and 9 bases lay between the germline ends. DNA of the CDR3: TGTGCCTGGACGGAGAGTTACACCGGGGAGCTGTTTTTT. Its translation: CAWTESYTGELFF.

Ten or more counts support this clonotype. The chain employs TRBV29-1 and TRBJ2-1; 10 bases agree with TRBD1. The CDR3 spans 15 residues. Trimming removed 2 bases from V and 9 bases from J; junction bases left unmatched: 10. Germline V gene lookup returns CDR1 SQVTM and CDR2 ANQGSEA. The CDR3 coding sequence is TGCAGCGTTGAAACGGGACAGGGGCCCGGGAGTGAGCAGTTCTTC. Translation gives CSVETGQGPGSEQFF.

The chain has TRBV11-2 and TRBJ2-2; D remains unclear. This CDR3 comprises 14 residues. Trimming pared 2 bases from V and 5 bases from J, leaving 9 bases between. Per germline, CDR1 SGHAT and CDR2 FQNNGV. CDR3 sequence (DNA): TGTGCCAGCAGCTTATTCACCGAGACCGGGGAGCTGTTTTTT. It specifies CASSLFTETGELFF.

The V and J genes are TRBV7-2 and TRBJ2-5; D might be TRBD2 (6 bases). Germline V gene data show CDR1 as SGHTA and CDR2 as FQGNSA. The V end lost 8 bases, the J end lost 4 bases, and 20 bases lay between the germline ends. This CDR3 has 15 amino acids. The CDR3 sequence is CASGSRGTLLETQYF. The CDR3 nucleotides read TGTGCCAGCGGTAGCCGGGGGACCCTTCTAGAGACCCAGTACTTC.

This clonotype was seen a few times. DNA for the CDR3: TGCAGTGCTAGAGATGTACCAACGGGCACCGGGGAGCTGTTTTTT. Protein sequence: CSARDVPTGTGELFF. The genes are TRBV20-1 and TRBJ2-2; D is uncertain. The CDR3 spans 15 residues. V gave up 0 bases and J gave up 4 bases, with 12 bases separating them. From germline, CDR1 is DFQATT and CDR2 SNEGSKA (reference sequence).

In regard to this clonotype: No conserved phenylalanine or tryptophan is present at the end of the CDR3, so a read error is the likely explanation. The gene calls are TRBV5-5 and TRBJ2-1; no definite D call. The V gene's germline CDR1 is SGHKS and CDR2 YYEKEE (reference sequence). The germline V and J ends were trimmed by 0 bases and 9 bases, with 7 bases remaining between them. The CDR3 extends over 12 amino acids. In DNA, the CDR3 is TGTGCCAGCAGCTTGGCCGACGGTGAGCAGTTCCTC. This sequence encodes CASSLADGEQFL.